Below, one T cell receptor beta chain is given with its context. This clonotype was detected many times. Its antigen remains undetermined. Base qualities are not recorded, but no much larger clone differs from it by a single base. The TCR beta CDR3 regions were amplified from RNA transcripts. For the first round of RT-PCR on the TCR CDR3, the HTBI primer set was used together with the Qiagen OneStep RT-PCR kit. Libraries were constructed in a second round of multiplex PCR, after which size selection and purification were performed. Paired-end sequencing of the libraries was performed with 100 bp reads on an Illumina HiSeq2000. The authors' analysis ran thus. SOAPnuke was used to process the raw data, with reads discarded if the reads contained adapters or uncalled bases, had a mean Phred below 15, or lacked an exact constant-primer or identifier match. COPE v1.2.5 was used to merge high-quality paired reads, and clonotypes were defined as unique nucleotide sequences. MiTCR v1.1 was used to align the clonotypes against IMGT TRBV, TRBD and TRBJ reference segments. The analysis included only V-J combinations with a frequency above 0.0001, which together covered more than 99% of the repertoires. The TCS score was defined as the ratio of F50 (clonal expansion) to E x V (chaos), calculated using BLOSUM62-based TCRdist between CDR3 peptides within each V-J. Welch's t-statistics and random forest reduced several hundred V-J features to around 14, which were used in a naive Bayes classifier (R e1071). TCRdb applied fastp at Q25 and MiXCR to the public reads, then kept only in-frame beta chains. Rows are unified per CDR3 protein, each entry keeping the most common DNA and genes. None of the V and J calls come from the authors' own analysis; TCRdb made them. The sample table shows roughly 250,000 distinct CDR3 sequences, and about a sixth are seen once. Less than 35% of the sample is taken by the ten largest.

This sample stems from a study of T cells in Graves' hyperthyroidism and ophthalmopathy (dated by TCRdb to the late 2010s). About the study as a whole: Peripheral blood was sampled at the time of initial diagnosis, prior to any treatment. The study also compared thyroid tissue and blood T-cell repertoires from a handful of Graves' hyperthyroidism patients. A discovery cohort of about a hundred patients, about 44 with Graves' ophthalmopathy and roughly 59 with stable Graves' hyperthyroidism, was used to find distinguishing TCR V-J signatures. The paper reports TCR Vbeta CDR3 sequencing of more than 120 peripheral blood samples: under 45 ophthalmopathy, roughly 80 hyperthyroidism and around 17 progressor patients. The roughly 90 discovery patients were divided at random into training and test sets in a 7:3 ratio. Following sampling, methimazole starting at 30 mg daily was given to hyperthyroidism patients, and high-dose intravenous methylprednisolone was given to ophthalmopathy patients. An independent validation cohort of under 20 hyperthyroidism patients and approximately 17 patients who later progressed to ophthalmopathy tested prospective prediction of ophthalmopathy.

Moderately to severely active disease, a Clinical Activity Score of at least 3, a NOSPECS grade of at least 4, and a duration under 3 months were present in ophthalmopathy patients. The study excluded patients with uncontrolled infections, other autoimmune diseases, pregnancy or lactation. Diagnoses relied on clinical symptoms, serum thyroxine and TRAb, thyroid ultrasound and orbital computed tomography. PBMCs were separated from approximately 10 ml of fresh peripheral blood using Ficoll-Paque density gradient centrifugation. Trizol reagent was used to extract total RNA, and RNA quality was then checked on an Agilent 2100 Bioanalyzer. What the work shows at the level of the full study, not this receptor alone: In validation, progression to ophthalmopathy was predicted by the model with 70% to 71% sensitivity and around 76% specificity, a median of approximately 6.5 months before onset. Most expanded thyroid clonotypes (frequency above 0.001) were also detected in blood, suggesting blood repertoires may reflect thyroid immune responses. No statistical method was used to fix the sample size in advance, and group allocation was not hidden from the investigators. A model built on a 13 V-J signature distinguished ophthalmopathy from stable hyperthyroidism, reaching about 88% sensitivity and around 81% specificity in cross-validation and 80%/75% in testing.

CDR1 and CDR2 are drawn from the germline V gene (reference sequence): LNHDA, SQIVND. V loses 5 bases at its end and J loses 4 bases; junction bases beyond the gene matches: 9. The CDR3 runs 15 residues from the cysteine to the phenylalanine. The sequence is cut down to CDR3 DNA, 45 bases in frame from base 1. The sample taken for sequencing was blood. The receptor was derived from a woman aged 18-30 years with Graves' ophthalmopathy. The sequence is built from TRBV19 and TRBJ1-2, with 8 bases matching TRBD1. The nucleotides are TGTGCCAGTAGTCCGATTTGGACAGGGTCCTATGGCTACACCTTC. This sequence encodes CASSPIWTGSYGYTF.